This TCR beta chain was recovered during a study of cytomegalovirus exposure and HLA in healthy donors. The study's findings and limits: Most TCR sequences were rare, but some public TCRs occurred in many donors. The study had only CMV serostatus as immune exposure information. A further, later analysis showed that HLA-associated TCR beta chains (compared with equally common others) were more clonally expanded.

PCR employed 60 Vbeta and 13 Jbeta primers. Assay used: immunoSEQ multiplex PCR; TCRdb lists only in-frame clones, some missing. The data contain about 140,000 clones, roughly two thirds of them singletons. This clone appeared a few times. Its antigen is as yet unknown. Germline values: CDR1 MDHEN, CDR2 SYDVKM. V was cut by 5 bases and J by 0 bases, with 14 bases left in between. The length of the CDR3 is 16 residues. V is TRBV28 and J is TRBJ2-4; tentative D call: TRBD2 (5 bases). The sequence was collected from a male donor in good health and CMV-seronegative. The sequenced sample consisted of PBMCs. The CDR3 bases are TGTGCCAGCAGTCGAACTCGAGGACTAGCCAAAAACATTCAGTACTTC. As protein: CASSRTRGLAKNIQYF.